This TCR beta chain stems from a study of regulatory T cells in long-lasting Graves disease. Note on this clonotype: Its antigen remains unidentified.

Time point noted: persistent/refractory GD, antithyroid drugs over 5 years with positive TRAb. PBMC RNA served as the TCR library source. American Thyroid Association guidelines defined Graves' disease diagnosis. The patients were enrolled through endocrinology in Xi'an, China. Findings and caveats of the study: Compared with new cases, persistent Graves' patients showed reduced TCR diversity.

Arm-PCR of CDR3 regions and iRepertoire HTBI primers were the basis on which TCR beta libraries were built. A single record per CDR3 protein comes from TCRdb applying MiXCR to the multiplex PCR reads. Among about 660,000 distinct CDR3 sequences listed, around 30% were seen once. The V and J ends lost 2 bases and 8 bases respectively, with 12 bases between them. Germline CDR1 is ENHRY and CDR2 is SYGVKD. This CDR3 contains 13 residues. V gene TRBV10-3 combines with J gene TRBJ1-2, with D possibly TRBD1 on 5 matching bases. The sample was peripheral blood mononuclear cells (PBMCs), taken when the disease was refractory, from a patient treated with antithyroid drugs. This clonotype was obtained from a female donor with Graves disease. The CDR3 nucleotides read TGTGCCATCAGTGAGGGGACGTTTGGAGGCTACACCTTC. Its translation: CAISEGTFGGYTF.